This entry features one T cell receptor (beta chain) sequence. Its antigen remains unidentified. A multiplex PCR was run with 60 Vbeta primers and 13 Jbeta primers. Sequenced by immunoSEQ multiplex PCR; TCRdb stores in-frame clones only, minus some. Of roughly 150,000 clones in the sample, 75% to 80% were seen once. The CDR3 spans 18 residues. V dropped 6 bases and J dropped 1 base, with 19 bases sitting between them. CDR1 and CDR2 from the germline V gene are LNHDA and SQIVND (reference sequence). The record originates from a study of cytomegalovirus exposure and HLA in healthy donors. Overall study findings and caveats: In a later analysis, HLA-associated TCR beta chains were more clonally expanded than equally common others. For most TCR sequences rarity was the rule, although some public TCRs occurred in many donors. Data from an earlier analysis indicated that most TCR beta V segments were productive either about 87% or about 30% of the time.

The sequenced sample was PBMCs. The genes are TRBV19 and TRBJ2-6, with D perhaps matching TRBD1 (6 bases). The receptor comes from a middle-aged woman in good health and CMV-seropositive. In DNA form, the CDR3 reads TGTGCCAGTAGGGCCATGACAGGTGTACGGTCTGGGGCCAACGTCCTGACTTTC. Protein product: CASRAMTGVRSGANVLTF. Complete variable domain (other parts from reference TRBV19 and TRBJ2-6): DGGITQSPKYLFRKEGQNVTLSCEQNLNHDAMYWYRQDPGQGLRLIYYSQIVNDFQKGDIAEGYSVSREKKESFPLTVTSAQKNPTAFYLCASRAMTGVRSGANVLTFGAGSRLTVL.